This T cell receptor beta chain was identified in a study of blood T cell repertoires in COVID-19. Across the study: The origin of the acute and convalescent COVID-19 samples was the United States, Italy and Spain. Sample material is recorded as cDNA or gDNA derived from T cells, B-cell-depleted T cells, or PBMCs.

In the study's own analysis: It was from reference gene primer amplification that nucleated cell counts were estimated. Sequenced by immunoSEQ multiplex PCR; TCRdb stores in-frame clones only, minus some. That table furnishes V, J and clone size, whereas the DNA furnished D and trimming. The data show 270,000 or so clones, approximately 90% seen once. The sequence came from a man between 35 and 55 years old with acute or convalescent COVID-19. Sequencing was carried out using peripheral blood.

The CDR3 nucleotides read TGCGCCAGCAGTGCCGCCGGGACAGGAAGGCCGAATGGGTTCCAGCATTTT. This translates into CASSAAGTGRPNGFQHF. The rearrangement links TRBV10-2 to TRBJ1-5, with TRBD1 matching 8 bases. Germline values: CDR1 WSHSY, CDR2 SAAADI. The CDR3 is 17 residues long. Losses at the gene ends were 4 bases for V and 12 bases for J; bases not matched to a gene: 20.